This TCR beta chain was observed in a study of cytomegalovirus exposure and HLA in healthy donors. The wider study: Within an early data release were about 85 million unique TCRs drawn from HLA-typed donors.

The sample holds one count of this clone. Its antigen is unknown. Study conclusions and caveats: Immune exposure data for these donors was limited to CMV serostatus. Researchers counted 164 TCR beta chains as cytomegalovirus-associated.

This PCR relied on a set of 60 Vbeta primers and 13 Jbeta primers. Study processing details: Approximately 12 million of 65 million to 95 million unique TCR beta chains were shared, per a later count. Generated by immunoSEQ multiplex PCR, the TCRdb table keeps only in-frame clones and is missing some. V and J calls and clone size are those listed in that table; D and trimming were worked out from the DNA. The sample lists 150,000 or so clones, around 77% seen once, with more than 4% in the top ten. Trimming took 1 base from V and 5 from J; bases not matched to a gene: 7. Germline CDR1 reads SGHVS; CDR2 reads FQNEAQ. The CDR3 extends over 17 amino acids.

Sequencing was performed on PBMCs. This rearrangement joins TRBV7-8 to TRBJ2-5; 13 nucleotides align to TRBD2. The TCR originated in a male donor in good health and CMV-seropositive. The CDR3 sequence is CASSLGTSGRGVETQYF. The DNA of the CDR3 is TGTGCCAGCAGCTTAGGGACTAGCGGGAGAGGCGTGGAGACCCAGTACTTC. Complete variable domain (other parts from reference TRBV7-8 and TRBJ2-5): GAGVSQSPRYKVAKRGQDVALRCDPISGHVSLFWYQQALGQGPEFLTYFQNEAQLDKSGLPSDRFFAERPEGSVSTLKIQRTQQEDSAVYLCASSLGTSGRGVETQYFGPGTRLLVL.